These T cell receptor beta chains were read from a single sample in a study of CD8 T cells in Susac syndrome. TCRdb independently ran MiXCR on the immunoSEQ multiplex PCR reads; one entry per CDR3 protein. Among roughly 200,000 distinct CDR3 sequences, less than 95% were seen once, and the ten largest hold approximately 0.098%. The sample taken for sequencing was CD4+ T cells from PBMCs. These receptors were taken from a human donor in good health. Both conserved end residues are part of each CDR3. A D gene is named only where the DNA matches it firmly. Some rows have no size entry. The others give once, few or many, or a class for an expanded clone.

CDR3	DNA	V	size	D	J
CSARLGRFYEQYF	TGCAGTGCTAGACTCGGGAGATTCTACGAGCAGTACTTC	TRBV20-1	.	.	TRBJ2-7
CASRIADGPGELFF	TGCGCCAGCAGAATAGCGGACGGTCCCGGGGAGCTGTTTTTT	TRBV10-2	.	.	TRBJ2-2
CASSERGGHYEQYF	TGCGCCAGCAGTGAGAGAGGGGGCCACTACGAGCAGTACTTC	TRBV10-2	.	TRBD1	TRBJ2-7
CASSLEGTDYNEQFF	TGCGCCAGCAGCTTGGAAGGGACAGACTACAATGAGCAGTTCTTC	TRBV5-1	.	TRBD1	TRBJ2-1
CSGRVAGDTGELFF	TGCAGTGGCCGGGTAGCGGGAGACACCGGGGAGCTGTTTTTT	TRBV20-1	.	TRBD2	TRBJ2-2
CASSLGGMRNTEAFF	TGTGCCAGCAGTTTGGGGGGGATGAGGAATACTGAAGCTTTCTTT	TRBV28	.	.	TRBJ1-1
CASSTRQGSYEQYF	TGTGCCAGTAGTACCCGACAGGGCTCCTACGAGCAGTACTTC	TRBV19	.	TRBD1	TRBJ2-7
CASDGTETYEQYF	TGTGCCAGCGATGGCACGGAAACCTACGAGCAGTACTTC	TRBV6-2/TRBV6-3	.	.	TRBJ2-7
CSARRQGIETQYF	TGCAGTGCTAGAAGGCAGGGGATAGAGACCCAGTACTTC	TRBV20-1	once	.	TRBJ2-5
CASEGGSYEQYF	TGTGCCAGCGAGGGGGGCTCCTACGAGCAGTACTTC	TRBV28	.	.	TRBJ2-7
CSARSETEAFF	TGCAGTGCTAGATCAGAGACTGAAGCTTTCTTT	TRBV20-1	.	.	TRBJ1-1
CASSFFGTANTGELFF	TGTGCCAGCAGTTTCTTCGGGACAGCGAACACCGGGGAGCTGTTTTTT	TRBV27	.	TRBD1	TRBJ2-2
CASSPTGGNSYEQYF	TGTGCCAGCAGCCCCACAGGTGGCAACTCCTACGAGCAGTACTTC	TRBV7-3	.	.	TRBJ2-7
CASSPPGFDWRVQTQYF	TGTGCCAGCTCACCGCCTGGCTTCGACTGGCGGGTCCAGACCCAGTACTTC	TRBV18	.	.	TRBJ2-5
CAWSVRVSTDTQYF	TGTGCCTGGAGTGTTAGAGTGAGCACAGATACGCAGTATTTT	TRBV30	.	.	TRBJ2-3
CSGLFYTGELFF	TGCAGTGGCCTATTCTACACCGGGGAGCTGTTTTTT	TRBV20-1	.	.	TRBJ2-2
CASRRDNSGNTIYF	TGTGCCAGCAGGCGGGACAACTCTGGAAACACCATATATTTT	TRBV27	.	.	TRBJ1-3
CASSADRGWSYGYTF	TGCGCCAGCAGCGCCGACAGGGGATGGAGCTATGGCTACACCTTC	TRBV5-1	.	TRBD1	TRBJ1-2
CASSYSRGKGETQYF	TGTGCCAGCAGTTACTCTAGAGGAAAGGGAGAGACCCAGTACTTC	TRBV6-6	.	.	TRBJ2-5
CASSRLTGGGSNQPQHF	TGTGCCAGCAGTCGCCTTACGGGGGGCGGAAGCAATCAGCCCCAGCATTTT	TRBV6-1	.	.	TRBJ1-5
CAWTQGPYNEQFF	TGTGCCTGGACTCAGGGACCCTACAATGAGCAGTTCTTC	TRBV30	few	.	TRBJ2-1
CASSTNLGGELFF	TGTGCCAGCAGCACAAACCTCGGAGGGGAGCTGTTTTTT	TRBV7-3	.	.	TRBJ2-2
CATSRGGDGYGYTF	TGTGCCACCAGCAGAGGAGGAGACGGCTATGGCTACACCTTC	TRBV15	.	.	TRBJ1-2
CAWRTGRGGYTF	TGTGCCTGGAGGACAGGTCGAGGTGGCTACACCTTC	TRBV30	.	.	TRBJ1-2
CASSAIYGYTF	TGTGCCAGCAGTGCCATCTATGGCTACACCTTC	TRBV2	.	.	TRBJ1-2
CASSPGLDTDTQYF	TGTGCCAGCAGCCCGGGACTAGACACAGATACGCAGTATTTT	TRBV7-9	.	TRBD2	TRBJ2-3
CASTPRGGVETQYF	TGTGCCAGCACCCCACGAGGGGGAGTGGAGACCCAGTACTTC	TRBV7-2	.	.	TRBJ2-5
CASSQDWDRGTDTQYF	TGCGCCAGCAGCCAAGATTGGGACAGGGGCACAGATACGCAGTATTTT	TRBV4-3	.	TRBD1	TRBJ2-3
CSARDHMTSGIPYEQYF	TGCAGTGCTAGAGATCATATGACTAGCGGGATCCCCTACGAGCAGTACTTC	TRBV20-1	.	TRBD2	TRBJ2-7
CASSKAGINEQFF	TGTGCCAGCTCCAAAGCGGGGATCAATGAGCAGTTCTTC	TRBV6-2/TRBV6-3	.	TRBD2	TRBJ2-1
CASSLTGAADQQFF	TGTGCCAGCAGCCTTACAGGGGCCGCCGATCAGCAGTTCTTC	TRBV28	.	TRBD1	TRBJ2-1
CASSQGPTRTEAFF	TGTGCCAGCAGTCAGGGACCGACGCGCACTGAAGCTTTCTTT	TRBV6-6	.	.	TRBJ1-1
CASSQGGNGKLFF	TGCGCCAGCAGCCAAGGGGGGAATGGGAAACTGTTTTTT	TRBV4-3	.	.	TRBJ1-4
CASRGTSGRSSEQYF	TGTGCCAGCCGAGGGACTAGCGGGAGGAGTAGCGAGCAGTACTTC	TRBV6-6	once	TRBD2	TRBJ2-7
CASSVDSLGYGYTF	TGTGCCAGCAGTGTGGACTCCCTGGGGTATGGCTACACCTTC	TRBV2	.	.	TRBJ1-2
CSVGGQGASEAFF	TGCAGCGTTGGGGGACAGGGGGCGTCTGAAGCTTTCTTT	TRBV29-1	.	TRBD1	TRBJ1-1
CATDQENNEKLFF	TGTGCCACCGACCAAGAGAATAATGAAAAACTGTTTTTT	TRBV2	.	.	TRBJ1-4
CASSRTTILAEQFF	TGTGCCAGCAGTCGGACGACTATACTAGCTGAGCAGTTCTTC	TRBV28	.	.	TRBJ2-1
CASSQVLAHHTQYF	TGCGCCAGCAGCCAAGTACTAGCGCATCATACGCAGTATTTT	TRBV4-3	.	TRBD2	TRBJ2-3
CASRDRGGSNQPQHF	TGTGCCAGCAGGGACAGGGGTGGGAGCAATCAGCCCCAGCATTTT	TRBV28	.	TRBD1	TRBJ1-5
CASSLASGLLGWQFF	TGCGCCAGCAGCTTGGCCAGCGGGTTGTTGGGATGGCAGTTCTTC	TRBV5-1	.	.	TRBJ2-1
CSVRSGSGEQYF	TGCAGCGTTCGGAGCGGGAGCGGCGAGCAGTACTTC	TRBV29-1	.	TRBD2	TRBJ2-7
CSVEETGTGVSDTQYF	TGCAGCGTTGAAGAAACCGGGACAGGGGTTTCAGATACGCAGTATTTT	TRBV29-1	.	TRBD1	TRBJ2-3
CASSLAGDGETQYF	TGTGCCAGCAGCTTAGCGGGGGACGGAGAGACCCAGTACTTC	TRBV7-3	.	TRBD2	TRBJ2-5
CASCWNTEAFF	TGTGCCAGCTGTTGGAACACTGAAGCTTTCTTT	TRBV12-3/TRBV12-4	.	.	TRBJ1-1
CASSTRTSGSRHEQFF	TGTGCCAGTAGTACCCGGACTAGCGGGAGTAGGCATGAGCAGTTCTTC	TRBV19	.	TRBD2	TRBJ2-1
CATSRDVGDWFEGTQYF	TGTGCCACCAGCAGAGATGTAGGGGATTGGTTCGAGGGTACGCAGTATTTT	TRBV15	.	.	TRBJ2-3
CSARVLFGRDPYEQYF	TGCAGTGCTAGAGTTCTTTTCGGAAGGGATCCTTACGAGCAGTACTTC	TRBV20-1	.	.	TRBJ2-7
CAWTQARGSLKTQYF	TGTGCCTGGACCCAGGCTCGGGGTAGCTTAAAGACCCAGTACTTC	TRBV30	once	.	TRBJ2-5
CSVGTNPGQNIYGYTF	TGCAGCGTTGGGACGAACCCGGGACAGAATATCTATGGCTACACCTTC	TRBV29-1	.	TRBD1	TRBJ1-2
CSAVQAESNQPQHF	TGCAGTGCTGTACAGGCGGAGAGCAATCAGCCCCAGCATTTT	TRBV20-1	.	.	TRBJ1-5
CAWSPPLAGEEQYF	TGTGCCTGGAGTCCCCCGCTAGCGGGAGAGGAGCAGTACTTC	TRBV30	.	TRBD2	TRBJ2-7
CSARGAGMKYF	TGCAGTGCTAGAGGGGCCGGGATGAAGTACTTC	TRBV20-1	.	.	TRBJ2-7
CASSLNSGELFF	TGTGCTAGCAGCTTAAACTCGGGGGAGCTGTTTTTT	TRBV7-7	.	.	TRBJ2-2
CASSFAESGEQYF	TGTGCCAGCAGTTTTGCAGAATCCGGCGAGCAGTACTTC	TRBV27	.	.	TRBJ2-7
CATSSYKGVNTEAFF	TGTGCCACCAGCAGCTACAAAGGGGTGAACACTGAAGCTTTCTTT	TRBV15	.	.	TRBJ1-1
CAWQGASNQPQHF	TGTGCCTGGCAGGGGGCCAGCAATCAGCCCCAGCATTTT	TRBV30	.	TRBD1	TRBJ1-5